This T cell receptor (beta chain) was found in a study of OX40 agonist ivuxolimab in advanced cancers. Germline CDR1 reads SGHVS; CDR2 reads FQNEAQ. V was pared by 4 bases and J by 7 bases, with 11 bases of the junction left unmatched. The CDR3 runs to 17 residues. Assay used: immunoSEQ multiplex PCR; TCRdb lists only in-frame clones, some missing. The sample yields approximately 15,000 clones, just under 85% seen once. This sequence originates from an adult with an advanced solid tumor such as melanoma, head and neck, liver or kidney cancer. The source was CD4+ or CD8+ T cells sorted from blood, collected in a trial of the OX40 agonist ivuxolimab. This chain joins TRBV7-8 and TRBJ1-4; 11 bases fit TRBD1. The DNA of the CDR3 is TGTGCCAGCAGCTCCGGGACAGGGGGGGTAATTGGTGAAAAACTGTTTTTT. As protein: CASSSGTGGVIGEKLFF.